This is a list of T cell receptor beta chains from one sample in a study of T-cell reconstitution after alpha-beta-depleted transplantation in children. TCRdb redid the calling of the PCR reads with MiXCR, one entry per CDR3 protein. This sample has hundreds of thousands of distinct CDR3 sequences, with 13% found just once. The sample here was PBMCs, mostly from graft donor cells, taken 360 days after TCRalphabeta/CD19-depleted stem cell transplant. The receptors were gathered from a male patient between 5 and 17 years old who had a stem cell transplant for acute myeloid leukemia, so the T cells may come from the graft donor. Both conserved end residues are part of each CDR3. Each record gives: J gene, V gene, clone size, D gene, CDR3 protein, CDR3 DNA. The D gene is left open where the match is weak. Size values are once, few and many counts, or a class for expanded clones, and some rows have none.

>TRBJ2-1|TRBV19|many|TRBD2
CASSMQGTSGRAVVRNQFF
TGTGCCAGTAGTATGCAAGGGACTAGCGGGAGGGCCGTAGTACGCAATCAGTTCTTC
>TRBJ2-3|TRBV30|.|TRBD2
CALTSGNTDTQYF
TGTGCCTTGACTAGCGGGAACACAGATACGCAGTATTTT
>TRBJ2-1|TRBV28|many|TRBD1
CASSIDRVNEQFF
TGTGCCAGCAGTATAGACAGGGTGAATGAGCAGTTCTTC
>TRBJ1-1|TRBV7-3|few|.
CASSLNADSLNTEAFF
TGTGCCAGCAGCTTAAACGCGGACAGTTTGAACACTGAAGCTTTCTTT
>TRBJ1-2|TRBV7-2|few|.
CASSWSVGYTF
TGTGCCAGCAGCTGGTCGGTTGGCTACACCTTC
>TRBJ2-7|TRBV6-2/TRBV6-3|.|.
CASSPMGFITYEQYF
TGTGCCAGCAGCCCGATGGGGTTCATCACCTACGAGCAGTACTTC
>TRBJ2-7|TRBV7-2|.|TRBD1
CASSQWTGVGEQYF
TGTGCCAGCAGCCAATGGACAGGTGTTGGGGAGCAGTACTTC
>TRBJ1-4|TRBV6-2/TRBV6-3|.|.
CASTRVGGLNEKLFF
TGTGCCAGCACAAGGGTTGGAGGACTTAATGAAAAACTGTTTTTT
>TRBJ2-5|TRBV29-1|.|.
CSGGSQETQYF
TGCAGCGGGGGGAGCCAAGAGACCCAGTACTTC
>TRBJ2-3|TRBV6-1|.|TRBD2
CASSRPALGAGGITDTQYF
TGTGCCAGCAGCCGACCAGCCCTAGGAGCGGGAGGAATTACAGATACGCAGTATTTT
>TRBJ2-1|TRBV5-6|few|.
CASTKYNEQFF
TGTGCCAGCACCAAGTACAATGAGCAGTTCTTC
>TRBJ2-1|TRBV20-1|.|.
CSAPVRSSYNEQFF
TGCAGTGCCCCGGTGCGCAGCTCCTACAATGAGCAGTTCTTC
>TRBJ2-7|TRBV29-1|many|.
CSVAWPSPYEQYF
TGCAGCGTTGCGTGGCCTAGTCCCTACGAGCAGTACTTC
>TRBJ2-1|TRBV12-3/TRBV12-4|few|TRBD2
CASSLGLAGYNNEQFF
TGTGCCAGCAGCCTTGGACTAGCGGGATATAACAATGAGCAGTTCTTC
>TRBJ2-3|TRBV6-1|many|TRBD2
CASRPQRGSNTDTQYF
TGTGCCAGCAGACCTCAGCGGGGGAGCAACACAGATACGCAGTATTTT
>TRBJ2-7|TRBV29-1|.|.
CSVLKPTGGSSGEQYF
TGCAGCGTCCTAAAGCCGACAGGCGGGTCCTCGGGGGAGCAGTACTTC
>TRBJ1-2|TRBV7-2|few|.
CASSPTWGNYGYTF
TGTGCCAGCAGCCCAACGTGGGGGAATTATGGCTACACCTTC
>TRBJ2-1|TRBV6-2/TRBV6-3|few|.
CASSFGRGAGIDEQFF
TGTGCCAGCAGTTTTGGCCGGGGGGCAGGGATTGATGAGCAGTTCTTC
>TRBJ2-3|TRBV20-1|many|.
CSAPTGTDTQYF
TGCAGTGCGCCGACAGGCACAGATACGCAGTATTTT
>TRBJ2-3|TRBV7-8|few|.
CASSLVWGRADTQYF
TGTGCCAGCAGCTTAGTATGGGGTCGAGCAGATACGCAGTATTTT
>TRBJ2-7|TRBV20-1|.|TRBD2
CSAERPGTSPYEQYF
TGCAGTGCTGAGAGACCCGGGACTAGCCCCTACGAGCAGTACTTC
>TRBJ2-1|TRBV2|few|.
CASSTRGAGNQAYNEQFF
TGTGCCAGCAGTACCCGGGGGGCCGGGAACCAAGCCTACAATGAGCAGTTCTTC
>TRBJ2-7|TRBV11-2|.|TRBD2
CASNYIRASGKPSSYEQYF
TGTGCCAGCAACTATATTCGGGCTAGCGGGAAGCCGAGCTCCTACGAGCAGTACTTC
>TRBJ2-3|TRBV4-3|.|.
CASSQLQGDTQYF
TGCGCCAGCAGCCAACTACAAGGGGATACGCAGTATTTT
>TRBJ2-7|TRBV15|few|.
CATSRDLRTPSRPEQYF
TGTGCCACCAGCAGAGATTTAAGGACTCCCTCCCGGCCCGAGCAGTACTTC
>TRBJ2-7|TRBV12-3/TRBV12-4|many|.
CASSLGLTMYEQYF
TGTGCCAGCAGTTTGGGGCTGACGATGTACGAGCAGTACTTC
>TRBJ1-1|TRBV29-1|many|.
CSVLTPRTVGAFF
TGCAGCGTTCTAACTCCCCGGACCGTAGGGGCTTTCTTT
>TRBJ2-7|TRBV9|few|TRBD2
CASSPLPSGRTHEQYF
TGTGCCAGCAGCCCTCTACCTAGCGGGAGGACCCACGAGCAGTACTTC
>TRBJ2-7|TRBV28|many|.
CASSFDYGTSYEQYF
TGTGCCAGCAGTTTCGATTACGGGACTTCCTACGAGCAGTACTTC
>TRBJ2-3|TRBV20-1|few|TRBD2
CSARASGYTDTQYF
TGCAGTGCTAGAGCTAGCGGTTACACAGATACGCAGTATTTT
>TRBJ1-2|TRBV5-1|.|TRBD1
CASTRDRGYGYTF
TGCGCCAGCACTCGGGACAGGGGGTATGGCTACACCTTC
>TRBJ2-1|TRBV6-2/TRBV6-3|many|.
CASSYPTSSVTGNGYNEQFF
TGTGCCAGCAGTTACCCGACTAGTTCTGTTACGGGGAATGGATACAATGAGCAGTTCTTC